Below are 10 T cell receptor beta chains sequenced from a single sample in a study of blood T cell repertoires in COVID-19. Produced via immunoSEQ multiplex PCR; TCRdb's table is partial and in-frame only. The sample lists 280,000 or so clones; around 89% were seen once. Sequencing was performed on peripheral blood. The receptors originated from a woman aged 25 to 39 who had recovered from COVID-19.

The V and J genes are TRBV3-1 (or the pseudogene TRBV3-2) and TRBJ1-1; D not resolved. The CDR3 extends over 15 amino acids. Trimming took 0 bases from V and 1 from J, leaving 9 bases between them. Germline V gives CDR1 LGHDT, CDR2 YNNKEL (reference sequence). CDR3 coding DNA: TGTGCCAGCAGCCAAGAGCGGGGTTCGAACACTGAAGCTTTCTTT. It codes for CASSQERGSNTEAFF.

The chain is built from TRBV2 and TRBJ1-1, with D possibly matching TRBD1 (5 bases). From germline, CDR1 is SNHLY and CDR2 FYNNEI. The CDR3 is 15 residues long. V dropped 3 bases and J dropped 5 bases, with 16 bases sitting between them. For the CDR3, the DNA is TGTGCCAGCAGTGAGGGCAGGGTAAGGGGTACTGAAGCTTTCTTT. Encoded protein: CASSEGRVRGTEAFF.

Details on this clone: The sample has other DNA sequences that encode this CDR3 too. The chain joins TRBV11-2 to TRBJ1-1; D gene ambiguous. Trimming took off 1 base at V and 1 base at J, with 7 bases between the two ends. Germline V CDR1 and CDR2: SGHAT, FQNNGV. The CDR3 runs 14 residues. The CDR3 here is CASSLAPGNTEAFF. CDR3 nucleotides: TGTGCCAGCAGCTTAGCTCCGGGGAACACTGAAGCTTTCTTT.

The chain couples TRBV6-1 to TRBJ1-2; 8 bases are shared with TRBD1. Germline V CDR1 and CDR2: MNHNS, SASEGT. The CDR3 extends over 14 amino acids. V lost 1 base and J lost 8; bases outside the gene matches: 6. In DNA, the CDR3 is TGTGCCAGCAGTGAAGTCCTGACAGGGGAAGGCTACACCTTC. The encoded protein is CASSEVLTGEGYTF.

This clone was counted a single time. The chain has TRBV5-3 and TRBJ2-5; D remains unclear. TRBV5-3 is placed among ORFs of uncertain function. V was trimmed by 4 bases and J by 12 bases, leaving 34 bases between them. The CDR3 loop spans 18 amino acids. In DNA, the CDR3 is TGTGCCAGAAGCGAGGAGCCGGTGTTGCCTCCCCCGAACCCTTCAAAGTACTTC. It codes for CARSEEPVLPPPNPSKYF.

The rearrangement links TRBV30 to TRBJ1-3; D is undetermined. This CDR3 comprises 12 residues. Germline V gene sequence: CDR1 GTSNPN, CDR2 SVGIG (reference sequence). V was shortened by 3 bases and J by 4 bases, with 7 bases between the two germline ends. The CDR3 protein is CAWSPGGNTIYF. The CDR3 bases are TGTGCCTGGAGCCCGGGAGGAAACACCATATATTTT.

This clone occurred once. This chain joins TRBV14 and TRBJ1-4; unclear D gene. Germline assignment: CDR1 SGHDN and CDR2 FVKESK. This CDR3 is built from 16 residues. The V and J ends lost 1 base and 2 bases respectively, with 11 bases between them. CDR3 loop: CASSQGPAGTNEKLFF. For the CDR3, the DNA is TGTGCCAGCAGCCAAGGCCCCGCCGGGACTAATGAAAAACTGTTTTTT.

V gene TRBV24-1 combines with J gene TRBJ1-5, with D perhaps matching TRBD1 (6 bases). Trimming removed 1 base at V and 6 bases at J, with 15 bases between. Germline CDR1 and CDR2: KGHDR and SFDVKD. The CDR3 contains 16 residues. CDR3 region: CATSDFIQGRVQPQHF. CDR3 sequence (DNA): TGTGCCACCAGTGATTTTATTCAGGGGAGGGTTCAGCCCCAGCATTTT.

The J gene is TRBJ2-1, the V gene TRBV6-2 or TRBV6-3, with 9 nucleotides matching TRBD2. The CDR3 totals 15 residues. V was pared by 2 bases and J by 11 bases, with 10 bases of the junction left unmatched. Germline V gene lookup returns CDR1 MNHEY and CDR2 SVGEGT. The chain's CDR3 is CASSYAASGAVKQFF. The CDR3 coding sequence is TGTGCCAGCAGTTACGCGGCTAGCGGGGCCGTAAAGCAGTTCTTC.

This clone was observed a few times. The V gene is TRBV7-9, the J gene TRBJ1-2; D unclear. CDR3 length: 17 residues. Germline loops: CDR1 SEHNR, CDR2 FQNEAQ (reference sequence). Trimming took 4 bases from V and 8 from J, leaving 26 bases between them. The CDR3 coding sequence is TGTGCCAGCAGCTCGACCTACCCGACGAGCATCAAACAGGGCTACACCTTC. Translated: CASSSTYPTSIKQGYTF.